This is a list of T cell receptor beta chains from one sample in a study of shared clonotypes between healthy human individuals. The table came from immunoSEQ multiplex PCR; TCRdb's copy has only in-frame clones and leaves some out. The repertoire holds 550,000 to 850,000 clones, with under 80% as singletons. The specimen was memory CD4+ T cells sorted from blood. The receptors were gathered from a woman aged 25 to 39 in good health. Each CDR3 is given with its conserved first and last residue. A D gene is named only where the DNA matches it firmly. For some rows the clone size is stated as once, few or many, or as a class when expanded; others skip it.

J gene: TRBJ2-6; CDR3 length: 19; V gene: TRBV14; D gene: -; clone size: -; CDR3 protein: CASSQPPGPGPGGANVLTF; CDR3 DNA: TGTGCCAGCAGCCAACCTCCTGGACCGGGCCCAGGTGGGGCCAACGTCCTGACTTTC
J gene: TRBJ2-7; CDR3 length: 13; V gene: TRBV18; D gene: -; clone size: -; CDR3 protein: CASSNRSTYEQYF; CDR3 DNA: TGTGCCAGCTCAAACAGATCAACCTACGAGCAGTACTTC
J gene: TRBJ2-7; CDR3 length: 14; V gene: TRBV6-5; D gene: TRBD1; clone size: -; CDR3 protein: CASSYYRGSGEQYF; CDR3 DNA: TGTGCCAGCAGTTACTACAGGGGGTCAGGTGAGCAGTACTTC
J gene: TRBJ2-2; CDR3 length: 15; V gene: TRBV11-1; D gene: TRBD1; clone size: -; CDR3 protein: CASSSTGTNTGELFF; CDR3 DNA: TGTGCCAGCAGCTCGACAGGGACGAACACCGGGGAGCTGTTTTTT
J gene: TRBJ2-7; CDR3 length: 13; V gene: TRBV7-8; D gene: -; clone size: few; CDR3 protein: CASSPPRVDEQYF; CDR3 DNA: TGTGCCAGCAGCCCCCCGCGAGTTGACGAGCAGTACTTC
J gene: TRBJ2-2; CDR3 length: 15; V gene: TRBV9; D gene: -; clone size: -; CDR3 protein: CASSVVEGSGGELFF; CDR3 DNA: TGTGCCAGCAGCGTAGTCGAGGGAAGCGGCGGGGAGCTGTTTTTT
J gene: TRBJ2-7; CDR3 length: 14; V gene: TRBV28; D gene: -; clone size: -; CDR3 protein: CASSLAGGPGQALF; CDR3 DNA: TGTGCCAGCAGTTTAGCGGGGGGCCCAGGACAGGCCCTCTTC
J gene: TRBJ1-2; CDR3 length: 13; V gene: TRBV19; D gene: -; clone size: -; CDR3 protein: CASSIGGGYGYTF; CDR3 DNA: TGTGCCAGTAGTATTGGCGGAGGGTATGGCTACACCTTC
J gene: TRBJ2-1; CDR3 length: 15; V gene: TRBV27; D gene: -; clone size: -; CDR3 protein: CASAGSGGSYNEQFF; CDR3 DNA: TGTGCCAGCGCCGGTAGCGGAGGCTCCTACAATGAGCAGTTCTTC
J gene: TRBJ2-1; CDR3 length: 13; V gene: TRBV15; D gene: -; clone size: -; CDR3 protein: CATSRGNGFEQFF; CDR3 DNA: TGTGCCACCAGCAGAGGCAATGGGTTTGAGCAGTTCTTC
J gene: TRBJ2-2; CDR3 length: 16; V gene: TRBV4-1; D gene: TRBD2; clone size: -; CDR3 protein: CASSQGLAENTGELFF; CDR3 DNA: TGCGCCAGCAGCCAAGGACTAGCGGAGAACACCGGGGAGCTGTTTTTT
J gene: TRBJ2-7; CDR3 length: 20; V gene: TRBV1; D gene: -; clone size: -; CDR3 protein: CTSSLSGLAGGLFPTYEQYF; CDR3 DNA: TGCACCAGCAGCCTTTCGGGACTAGCGGGAGGGCTCTTCCCCACCTACGAGCAGTACTTC
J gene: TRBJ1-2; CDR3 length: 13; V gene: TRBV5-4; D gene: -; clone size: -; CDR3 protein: CASSLDKSYGYTF; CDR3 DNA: TGTGCCAGCAGCTTGGACAAAAGCTATGGCTACACCTTC
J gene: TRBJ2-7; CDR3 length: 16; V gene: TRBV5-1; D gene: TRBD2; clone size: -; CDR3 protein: CASSLGAGAQSYEQYF; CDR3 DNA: TGCGCCAGCAGCTTGGGAGCGGGAGCGCAATCATACGAGCAGTACTTC
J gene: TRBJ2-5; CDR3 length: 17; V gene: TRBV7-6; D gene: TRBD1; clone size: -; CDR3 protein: CASSLRMIGQGGETQYF; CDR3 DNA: TGTGCCAGCAGCTTAAGAATGATAGGACAGGGCGGGGAGACCCAGTACTTC
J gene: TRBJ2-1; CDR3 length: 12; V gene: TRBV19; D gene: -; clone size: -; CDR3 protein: CASMTLYNEQFF; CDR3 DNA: TGTGCCAGCATGACTCTGTACAATGAGCAGTTCTTC
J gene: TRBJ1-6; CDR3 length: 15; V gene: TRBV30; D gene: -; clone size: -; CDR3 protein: CAWSGRIRYNSPLHF; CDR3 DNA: TGTGCCTGGAGTGGACGGATTCGTTATAATTCACCCCTCCACTTT
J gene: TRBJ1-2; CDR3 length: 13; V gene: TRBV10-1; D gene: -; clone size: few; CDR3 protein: CASSPGRTYGYTF; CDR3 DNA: TGCGCCAGCAGTCCCGGGAGGACCTATGGCTACACCTTC
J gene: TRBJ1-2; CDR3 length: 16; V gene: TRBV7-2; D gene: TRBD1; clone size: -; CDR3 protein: CASSLGASGTGSGYTF; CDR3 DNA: TGTGCCAGCAGCTTAGGCGCTTCCGGGACAGGCTCTGGCTACACCTTC
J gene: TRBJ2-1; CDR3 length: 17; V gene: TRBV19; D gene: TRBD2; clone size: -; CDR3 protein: CATKQLAGHRSYNEQFF; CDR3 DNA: TGTGCCACCAAACAACTAGCGGGCCACCGCTCCTACAATGAGCAGTTCTTC
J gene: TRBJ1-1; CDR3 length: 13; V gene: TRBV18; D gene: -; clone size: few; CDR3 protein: CASSEDGNTEAFF; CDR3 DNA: TGTGCCAGCTCAGAGGACGGGAACACTGAAGCTTTCTTT
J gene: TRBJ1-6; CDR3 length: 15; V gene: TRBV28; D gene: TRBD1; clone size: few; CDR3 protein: CASASGQFNNSPLHF; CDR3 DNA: TGTGCCAGCGCTTCGGGACAGTTCAATAATTCACCCCTCCACTTT
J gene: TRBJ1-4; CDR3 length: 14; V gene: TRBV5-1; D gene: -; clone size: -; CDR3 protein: CASRFEGPNEKLFF; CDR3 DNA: TGCGCCAGCCGCTTCGAAGGGCCTAATGAAAAACTGTTTTTT
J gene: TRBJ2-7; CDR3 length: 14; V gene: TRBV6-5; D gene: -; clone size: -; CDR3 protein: CASKGEFPTYEQYF; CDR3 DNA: TGTGCCAGCAAGGGGGAGTTCCCAACCTACGAGCAGTACTTC
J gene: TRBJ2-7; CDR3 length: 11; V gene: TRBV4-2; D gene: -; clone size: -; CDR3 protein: CASSSSGLQYF; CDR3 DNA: TGTGCCAGCAGCTCATCAGGGTTGCAGTACTTC
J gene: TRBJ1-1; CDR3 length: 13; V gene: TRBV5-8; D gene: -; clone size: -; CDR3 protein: CASSLYPNTEAFF; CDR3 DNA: TGTGCCAGCAGCTTATACCCGAACACTGAAGCTTTCTTT
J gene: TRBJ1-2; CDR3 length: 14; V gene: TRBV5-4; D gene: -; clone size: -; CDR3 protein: CASSLPRVGYGYTF; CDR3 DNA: TGTGCCAGCAGCCTACCCAGGGTGGGATATGGCTACACCTTC
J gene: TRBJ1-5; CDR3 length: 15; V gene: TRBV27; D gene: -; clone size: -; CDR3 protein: CASSLKAPGNQPQHF; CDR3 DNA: TGTGCCAGCAGTTTAAAGGCGCCGGGCAATCAGCCCCAGCATTTT
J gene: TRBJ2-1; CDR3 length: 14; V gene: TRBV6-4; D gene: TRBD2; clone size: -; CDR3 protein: CASSVLAGYNEQFF; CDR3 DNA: TGTGCCAGCAGTGTACTAGCGGGATATAATGAGCAGTTCTTC
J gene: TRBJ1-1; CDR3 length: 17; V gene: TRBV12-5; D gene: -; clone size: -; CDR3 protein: CASGLVFGSTVYTEAFF; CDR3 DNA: TGTGCTAGTGGTTTGGTTTTCGGCAGTACAGTGTACACTGAAGCTTTCTTT
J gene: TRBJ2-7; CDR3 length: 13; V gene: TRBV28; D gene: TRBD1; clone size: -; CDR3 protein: CASTGTASWEQYF; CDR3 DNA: TGTGCCAGTACAGGGACAGCCAGCTGGGAGCAGTACTTC
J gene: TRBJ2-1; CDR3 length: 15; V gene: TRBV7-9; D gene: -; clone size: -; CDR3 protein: CASSLGGTRLNEQFF; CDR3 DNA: TGTGCCAGCAGCTTAGGCGGCACGAGGCTCAATGAGCAGTTCTTC
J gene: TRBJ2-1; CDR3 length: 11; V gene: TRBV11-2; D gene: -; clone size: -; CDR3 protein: CASSLGGEQFF; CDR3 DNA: TGTGCCAGCAGCTTAGGGGGTGAGCAGTTCTTC
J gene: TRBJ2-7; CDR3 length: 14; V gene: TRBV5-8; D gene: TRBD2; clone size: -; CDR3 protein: CASSDWGGTYEQYF; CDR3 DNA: TGTGCCAGCAGCGACTGGGGGGGGACCTACGAGCAGTACTTC
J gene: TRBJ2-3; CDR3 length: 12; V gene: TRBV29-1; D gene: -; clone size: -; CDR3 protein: CSVDQGTDTQYF; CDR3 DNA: TGCAGCGTTGACCAGGGGACAGATACGCAGTATTTT
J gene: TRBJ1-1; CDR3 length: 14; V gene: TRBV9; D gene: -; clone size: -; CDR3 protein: CASSVRTALTEAFF; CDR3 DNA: TGTGCCAGCAGCGTACGGACAGCTCTCACTGAAGCTTTCTTT
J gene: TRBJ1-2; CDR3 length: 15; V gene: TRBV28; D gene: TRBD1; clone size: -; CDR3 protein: CASRVEGQGAQGYTF; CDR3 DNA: TGTGCCAGCAGGGTGGAGGGACAGGGGGCGCAGGGCTACACCTTC
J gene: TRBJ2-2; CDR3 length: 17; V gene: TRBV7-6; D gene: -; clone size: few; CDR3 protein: CASSPRPGTFLSGELFF; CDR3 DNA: TGTGCCAGCAGCCCAAGGCCCGGGACTTTTCTCTCCGGGGAGCTGTTTTTT
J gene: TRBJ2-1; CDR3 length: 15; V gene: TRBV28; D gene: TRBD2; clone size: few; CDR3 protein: CASSFGLAGEDEQFF; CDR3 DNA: TGTGCCAGCAGTTTCGGACTAGCGGGAGAGGATGAGCAGTTCTTC
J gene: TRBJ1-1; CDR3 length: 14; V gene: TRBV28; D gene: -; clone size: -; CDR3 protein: CASREWRDRLRAFF; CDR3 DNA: TGTGCCAGCAGGGAATGGAGGGACCGCCTGAGGGCTTTCTTT
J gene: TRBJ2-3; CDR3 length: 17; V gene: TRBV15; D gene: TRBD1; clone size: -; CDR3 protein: CATVHGDRGHSTDTQYF; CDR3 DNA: TGTGCCACCGTCCATGGGGACAGGGGGCACAGCACAGATACGCAGTATTTT
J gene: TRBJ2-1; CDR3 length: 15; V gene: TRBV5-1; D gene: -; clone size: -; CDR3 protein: CASSLASGAYNEQFF; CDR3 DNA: TGCGCCAGCAGCTTGGCGTCGGGGGCCTACAATGAGCAGTTCTTC
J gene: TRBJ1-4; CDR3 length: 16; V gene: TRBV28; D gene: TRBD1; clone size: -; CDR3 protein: CASSSIDRGFNEKLFF; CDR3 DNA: TGTGCCAGCAGTTCGATCGACAGGGGATTTAATGAAAAACTGTTTTTT
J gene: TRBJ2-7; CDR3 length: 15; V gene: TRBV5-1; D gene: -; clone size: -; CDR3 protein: CASSNTQGFSYEQYF; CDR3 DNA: TGCGCCAGCAGCAATACTCAGGGGTTTTCCTACGAGCAGTACTTC
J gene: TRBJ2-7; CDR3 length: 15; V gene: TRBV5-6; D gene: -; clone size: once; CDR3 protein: CASISLDRLPNEQYF; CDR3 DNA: TGTGCCAGCATCTCGCTCGACAGACTCCCCAACGAGCAGTACTTC
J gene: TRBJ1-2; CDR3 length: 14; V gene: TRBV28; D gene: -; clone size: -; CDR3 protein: CASTIQPGSGGYTF; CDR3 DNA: TGTGCCAGTACCATCCAACCGGGTTCCGGTGGCTACACCTTC
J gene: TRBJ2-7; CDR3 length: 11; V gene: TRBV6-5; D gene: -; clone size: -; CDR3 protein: CASSYQYEQYF; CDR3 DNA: TGTGCCAGCAGTTACCAATACGAGCAGTACTTC
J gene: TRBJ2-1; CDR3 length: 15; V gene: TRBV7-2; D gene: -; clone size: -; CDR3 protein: CASSSTAVGFNEQFF; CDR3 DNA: TGTGCCAGCAGCAGTACAGCGGTGGGATTTAATGAGCAGTTCTTC
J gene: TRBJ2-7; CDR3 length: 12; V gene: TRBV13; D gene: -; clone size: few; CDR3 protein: CASRGEVYEQYF; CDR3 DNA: TGTGCCAGCAGGGGTGAAGTCTACGAGCAGTACTTC
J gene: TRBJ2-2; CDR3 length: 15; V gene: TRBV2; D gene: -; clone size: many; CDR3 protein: CASSEWLKNTGELFF; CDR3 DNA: TGTGCCAGCAGTGAATGGCTCAAGAACACCGGGGAGCTGTTTTTT
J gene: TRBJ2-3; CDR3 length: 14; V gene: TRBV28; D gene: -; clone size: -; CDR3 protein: CASAVGGRTDTQYF; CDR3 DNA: TGTGCCAGCGCCGTGGGGGGGCGCACAGATACGCAGTATTTT